This TCR beta chain emerged from a study of early T cells in non-severe SARS-CoV-2 infection. Overall study: Sequencing of bulk RNA from unsorted whole blood was done, without chain pairing.

Attached unique molecular identifiers marked individual cDNA molecules. TCRdb re-analysed the 5' RACE reads in MiXCR, keeping a single row per CDR3 protein. The repertoire has 55,000 to 85,000 distinct CDR3 sequences, approximately 11% of them found once; the top ten carry less than 20%. Between the trimmed V and J ends, which lost 1 base and 4 bases, there was a span of 10 bases. Germline CDR1 reads SEHNR; CDR2 reads FQNEAQ (reference sequence). The CDR3 is made up of 14 amino acids. This clonotype was seen a handful of times. Sequenced material: whole blood, taken at baseline. The chain has TRBV7-9 and TRBJ1-1; a possible D gene is TRBD1 (5 bases). This TCR was recovered from an adult who was a healthcare worker with PCR-confirmed SARS-CoV-2 infection or an uninfected control (not recorded which). The CDR3 region is CASSLGTTGTEAFF. Written as DNA, the CDR3 is TGTGCCAGCAGCTTAGGGACAACGGGCACTGAAGCTTTCTTT.